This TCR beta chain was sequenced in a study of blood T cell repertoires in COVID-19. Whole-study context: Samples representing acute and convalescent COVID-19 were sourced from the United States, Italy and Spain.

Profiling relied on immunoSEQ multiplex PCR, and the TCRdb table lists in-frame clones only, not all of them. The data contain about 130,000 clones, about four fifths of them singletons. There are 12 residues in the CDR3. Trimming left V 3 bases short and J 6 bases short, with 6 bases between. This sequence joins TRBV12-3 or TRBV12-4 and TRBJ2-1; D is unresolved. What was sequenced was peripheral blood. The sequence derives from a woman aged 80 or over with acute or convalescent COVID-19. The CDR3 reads CASSFAANEQFF. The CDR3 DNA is TGTGCCAGCAGTTTCGCGGCCAATGAGCAGTTCTTC.